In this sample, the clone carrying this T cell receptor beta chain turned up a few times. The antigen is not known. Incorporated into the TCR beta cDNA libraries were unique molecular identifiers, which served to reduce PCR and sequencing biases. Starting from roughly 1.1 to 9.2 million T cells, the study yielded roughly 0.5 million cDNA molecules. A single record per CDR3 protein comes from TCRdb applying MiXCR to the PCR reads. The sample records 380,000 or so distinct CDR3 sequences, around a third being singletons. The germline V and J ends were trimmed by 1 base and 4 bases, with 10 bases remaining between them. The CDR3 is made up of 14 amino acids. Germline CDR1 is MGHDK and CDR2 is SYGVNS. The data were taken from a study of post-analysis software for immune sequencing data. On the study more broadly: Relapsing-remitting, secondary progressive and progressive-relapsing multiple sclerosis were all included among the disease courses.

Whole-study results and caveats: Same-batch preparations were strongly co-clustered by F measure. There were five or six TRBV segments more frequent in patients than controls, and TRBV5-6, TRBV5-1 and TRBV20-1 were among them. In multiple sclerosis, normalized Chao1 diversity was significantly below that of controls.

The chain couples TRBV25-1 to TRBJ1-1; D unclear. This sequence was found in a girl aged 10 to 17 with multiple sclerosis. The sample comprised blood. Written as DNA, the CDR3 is TGTGCCAGCAGTGAATCAACTCCTGGCACTGAAGCTTTCTTT. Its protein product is CASSESTPGTEAFF.